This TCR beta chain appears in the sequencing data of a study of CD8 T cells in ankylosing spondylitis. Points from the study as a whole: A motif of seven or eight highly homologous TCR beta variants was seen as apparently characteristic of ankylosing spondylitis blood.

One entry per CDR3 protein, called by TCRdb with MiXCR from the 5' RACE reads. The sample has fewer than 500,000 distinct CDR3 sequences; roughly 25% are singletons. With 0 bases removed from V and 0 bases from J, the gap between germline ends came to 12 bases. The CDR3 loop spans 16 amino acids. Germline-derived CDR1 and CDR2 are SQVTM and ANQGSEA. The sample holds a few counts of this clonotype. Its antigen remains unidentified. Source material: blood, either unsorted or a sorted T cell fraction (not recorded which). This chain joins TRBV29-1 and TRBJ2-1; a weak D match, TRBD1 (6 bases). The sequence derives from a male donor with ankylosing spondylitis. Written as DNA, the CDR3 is TGCAGCGTTGAAGATTGGACAGCTAGCTCCTACAATGAGCAGTTCTTC. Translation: CSVEDWTASSYNEQFF.